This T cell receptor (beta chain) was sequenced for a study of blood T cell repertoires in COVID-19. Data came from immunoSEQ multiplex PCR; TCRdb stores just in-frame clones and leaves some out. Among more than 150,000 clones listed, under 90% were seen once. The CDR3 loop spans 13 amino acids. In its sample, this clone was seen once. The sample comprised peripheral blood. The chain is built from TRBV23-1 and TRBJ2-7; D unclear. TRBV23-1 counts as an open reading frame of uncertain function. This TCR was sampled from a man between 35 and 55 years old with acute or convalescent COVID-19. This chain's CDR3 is CALEKPGSYEQYF. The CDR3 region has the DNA TGCGCTCTTGAAAAGCCAGGCTCCTACGAGCAGTACTTC.